This record covers a single T cell receptor beta chain. Its cognate antigen has yet to be identified. No clone much larger than this one lies a single base away; base qualities are absent. This record comes from a study of PD-L1 blockade in urothelial cancer (dated by TCRdb to 2015 to 2018). Some background on the complete study: Every patient began therapy around 2014 and was given atezolizumab 1,200 mg intravenously every 3 weeks. About nine tenths of the roughly 29 patients were identified as males with urothelial cancer of bladder origin, and a prior smoking history was reported by 18 of 29 patients. Patients had an ECOG performance status of 0 or 1 and had received between 0 and 3 prior chemotherapy regimens. Blood samples were analyzed at 3 weeks after treatment start (second dose) and at 6 weeks after treatment start. Blood samples yielded a median of 141,255 T cells and more than 80,000 unique TCRs, with median clonality approximately 0.08. The study was an exploratory multi-omic analysis of somatic, immune and clinical correlates of response to PD-L1 blockade with atezolizumab in urothelial cancer. Pretreatment tumor samples, along with matched peripheral blood serially collected before and after atezolizumab treatment, were subjected to TCR sequencing. Progression-free survival longer than 6 months counted as durable clinical benefit, and TCR features were additionally tested against both progression-free and overall survival. In the same patients, pretreatment tumors underwent whole exome sequencing and RNA sequencing in addition to TCR sequencing. Durable clinical benefit was achieved by nine patients but not by the remaining 20. Pretreatment blood TCR-seq was available for under 35 patients, at least one posttreatment blood collection was obtained for about 24 patients, and tumor TCR-seq was available for about 24 patients.

On the study overall, not on this receptor specifically: Among patients with durable benefit, tumor-associated TCR clones showed greater expansion in peripheral blood 3 weeks after treatment started (n ≈ 23, p = 0.022). Small sample size (n ≈ 30) and many exploratory analyses mean the results are intended to be hypothesis-generating. Improved progression-free and overall survival was found to be associated with pretreatment peripheral blood TCR clonality below the median.

CDR1 and CDR2, per the germline V gene (reference sequence), are MNHEY and SMNVEV. Including cysteine and phenylalanine, the CDR3 has 14 amino acids. This entry keeps only the CDR3 DNA: 42 bases, framed from base 1. A distance of 15 bases separates the germline ends of V and J, which lose 5 bases and 5 bases respectively. This specimen's time point label, interpreted: peripheral blood 6 weeks after treatment start. A total of 25 to 35 patients with locally advanced or metastatic urothelial carcinoma, treated at Memorial Sloan Kettering on a trial protocol, made up the cohort. Peripheral blood mononuclear cells were collected pretreatment and during treatment, with between 1 and 8 total time points obtained per patient. The Qiagen DNeasy Blood extraction kit was used to purify genomic DNA from total PBMCs and from tumor samples. Collected pretreatment and during treatment, PBMCs were isolated and stored as previously described.

To estimate absolute template abundance from read counts, synthetic TCR analog templates were spiked into each PCR. The immunoSEQ assay was used to amplify TCRbeta CDR3 regions from genomic DNA with bias-controlled V and J gene primers. Sequencing of rearranged TCRbeta segments was done at approximately 20X coverage. The original methods were these. Sequencing errors were corrected by clustering and CDR3s were annotated against IMGT to assign V, D and J genes. Downstream analyses used only productive TCRbeta rearrangements and left out out-of-frame or stop-codon sequences. To compute clonality, Shannon entropy was normalized by the log of the number of unique productive sequences and then subtracted from one. Fisher's exact test with Benjamini-Hochberg correction, at a threshold of adjusted p below 0.01, was used to find clones that differed between time points or between blood and tumor. The table comes from immuneACCESS by way of TCRdb, which keeps in-frame sequences with V and J called. Part of the clones is missing from these tables; in studies checked, under half for an unresolved V gene and the rest for unknown reasons. V and J calls and clone size are those listed in that table; D and trimming were worked out from the DNA. The sample profile shows over 100,000 clones; around 93% of them were found once. The top ten clones comprise approximately 3.5% of the sample.

The chain joins TRBV27 to TRBJ2-5; the D gene is possibly TRBD2, with 5 bases matching. The sample in question was PBMCs, obtained around atezolizumab (anti-PD-L1) treatment. This clonotype originated in a man between 60 and 70 years old with urothelial cancer. The CDR3 reads CASSLRTRAETQYF. The DNA is TGTGCCAGCAGTCTGCGGACTCGTGCGGAGACCCAGTACTTC.